The entry below describes one T cell receptor beta chain. Its specificity is not known. MiXCR, run by TCRdb on the reads, gives a single entry per CDR3 protein. The sample includes around 300,000 distinct CDR3 sequences, roughly a fifth of them seen just once. The data were obtained in a study of T cell repertoires in cytomegalovirus infection. Study in general: Public TCR beta signatures marked donors with CMV infection and the matching HLA. Findings and caveats of the study: Within the response measured ex vivo, HLA-C-restricted CMV-specific TCR beta clonotypes were dominant. There were carriers of CMV plus the relevant HLA, and cumulative public TCR beta family frequency identified them.

The germline V gene has CDR1 LGHNA and CDR2 YSLEER. Trimming left V 2 bases short and J 2 bases short, with 13 bases between. The CDR3 contains 15 residues. The sequence came from a human donor in good health (CMV status not recorded). Some clones in this sample may be carry-over from other donors' samples. The V gene is TRBV4-3, the J gene TRBJ2-7; D may be TRBD1 (6 bases). The source was cultured PBMCs, collected from culture after CMV antigen stimulation. The CDR3 DNA sequence: TGCGCCAGCAGCCAACTCGGGACAACCACCTACGAGCAGTACGTC. Translation gives CASSQLGTTTYEQYV.